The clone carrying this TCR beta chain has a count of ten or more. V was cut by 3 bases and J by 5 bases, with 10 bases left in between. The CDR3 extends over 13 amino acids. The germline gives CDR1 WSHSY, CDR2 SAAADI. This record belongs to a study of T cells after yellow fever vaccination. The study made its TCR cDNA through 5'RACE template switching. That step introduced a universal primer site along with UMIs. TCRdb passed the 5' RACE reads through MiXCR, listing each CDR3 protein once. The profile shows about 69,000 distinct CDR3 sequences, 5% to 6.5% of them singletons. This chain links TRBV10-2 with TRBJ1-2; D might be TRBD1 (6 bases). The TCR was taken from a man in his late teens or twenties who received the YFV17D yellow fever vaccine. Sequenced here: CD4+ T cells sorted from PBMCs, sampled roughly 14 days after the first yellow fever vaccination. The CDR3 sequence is CASSDRGGYGYTF. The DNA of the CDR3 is TGCGCCAGCAGTGACAGGGGAGGATATGGCTACACCTTC.